Listed here is a single TCR beta chain. The data derive from a study of blood T cell repertoires in COVID-19. Overall study: Samples representing acute and convalescent COVID-19 were sourced from the United States, Italy and Spain. Nucleic acid was either cDNA or gDNA, and it came from T cells, B-cell-depleted T cells, or PBMCs.

Each participant's cohort was designated according to participant-reported clinical history. Recovered status in Cohort 3 required two negative PCRs, clearance, or symptom resolution. V lost 9 bases to trimming and J lost 5 bases; unmatched junction nucleotides: 12. This CDR3 has 15 residues. Germline values: CDR1 LNHDA, CDR2 SQIVND (reference sequence). Profiling relied on immunoSEQ multiplex PCR, and the TCRdb table lists in-frame clones only, not all of them. Of some 300,000 clones listed, roughly nine tenths are singletons. The receptor was derived from a woman in her twenties or thirties who had recovered from COVID-19. The sample was PBMCs or T cells enriched from blood (not recorded which). The rearrangement joins TRBV19 to TRBJ1-5, with 8 bases identical to TRBD1. Written as DNA, the CDR3 is TGTGCCAGAGATGACAGGGGAAGGGAAGATCAGCCCCAGCATTTT. Protein product: CARDDRGREDQPQHF.